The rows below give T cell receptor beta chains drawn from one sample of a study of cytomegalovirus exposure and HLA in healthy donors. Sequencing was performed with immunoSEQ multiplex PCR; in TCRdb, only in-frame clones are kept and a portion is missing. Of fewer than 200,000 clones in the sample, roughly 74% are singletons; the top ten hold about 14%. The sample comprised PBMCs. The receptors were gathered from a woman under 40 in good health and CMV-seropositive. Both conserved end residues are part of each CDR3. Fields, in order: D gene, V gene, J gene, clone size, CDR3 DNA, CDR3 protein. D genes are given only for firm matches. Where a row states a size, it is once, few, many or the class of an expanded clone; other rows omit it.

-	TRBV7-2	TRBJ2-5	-	TGTGCCAGCGGAGACACGAGGGGAGGCGAGACCCAGTACTTC	CASGDTRGGETQYF
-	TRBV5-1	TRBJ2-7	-	TGCGCCAGCCATAAGGGTGGAGGCGGTAGTTACGAGCAGTACTTC	CASHKGGGGSYEQYF
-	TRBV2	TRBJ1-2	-	TGTGCCAGCAGTGAATTTAGGGGGAGCCATGGCTACACCTTC	CASSEFRGSHGYTF
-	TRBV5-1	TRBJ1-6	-	TGCGCCAGCAGCTTGACGACGGGGGGATCACCCCTCCACTTT	CASSLTTGGSPLHF
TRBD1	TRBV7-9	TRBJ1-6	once	TGTGCCAGCAGTTTCGGACAGGTTTCTAATTCACCCCTCCACTTT	CASSFGQVSNSPLHF
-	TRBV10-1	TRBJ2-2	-	TGCGCCAGCAGTGAGTCACTAACCTCGAACACCGGGGAGCTGTTTTTT	CASSESLTSNTGELFF
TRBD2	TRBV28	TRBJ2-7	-	TGTGCCAGCAGTCAAGCGGGAGTCTACGAGCAGTACTTC	CASSQAGVYEQYF
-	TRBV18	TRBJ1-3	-	TGTGCCAGCTCACCATCAGGGCGGTGGGGAAACACCATATATTTT	CASSPSGRWGNTIYF
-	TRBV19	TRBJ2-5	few	TGTGCCAGTAGTATTTTGTGGCGGGGCTCCCAAGAGACCCAGTACTTC	CASSILWRGSQETQYF
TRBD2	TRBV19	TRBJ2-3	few	TGTGCCAGTAGTACTAGCGGACTCACAGATACGCAGTATTTT	CASSTSGLTDTQYF
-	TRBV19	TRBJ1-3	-	TGTGCCAGTAGTATCTCTGAGGAAAACACCATATATTTT	CASSISEENTIYF
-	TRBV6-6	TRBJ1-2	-	TGTGCCAGCAGTTACTCGCAGGTCTCCGACTATGGCTACACCTTC	CASSYSQVSDYGYTF
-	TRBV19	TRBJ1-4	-	TGTGCCAGTTCAGGGGCATTTAATGAAAAACTGTTTTTT	CASSGAFNEKLFF
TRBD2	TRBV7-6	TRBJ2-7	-	TGTGCCAGCAGCTTTAGCACTAGCGGAGCCTACGAGCAGTACTTC	CASSFSTSGAYEQYF
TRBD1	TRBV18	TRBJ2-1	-	TGTGCCAGCTCACCGGGCAGGGGGACGGGTGAGCAGTTCTTC	CASSPGRGTGEQFF
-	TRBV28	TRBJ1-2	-	TGTGCCATTAAGGGAGGGGTGGACTATGGCTACACCTTC	CAIKGGVDYGYTF
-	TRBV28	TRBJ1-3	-	TGTGCCAGCAGTTCCCCCCCGGGGGCTGGAAACACCATATATTTT	CASSSPPGAGNTIYF
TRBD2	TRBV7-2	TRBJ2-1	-	TGTGCCAGCAGCCCGGGGACTAGCGGGAGTCGGGGTGAGCAGTTCTTC	CASSPGTSGSRGEQFF
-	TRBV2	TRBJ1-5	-	TGTGCCAGCAGTGAACAGGGTTACAATCAGCCCCAGCATTTT	CASSEQGYNQPQHF
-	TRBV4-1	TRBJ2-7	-	TGCGCCAGCAGCCAAGAGGGTCCAGGGGCGCCATCCTACGAGCAGTACTTC	CASSQEGPGAPSYEQYF
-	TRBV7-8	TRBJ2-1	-	TGTGCCAGCAGCCCCCGGGACTTTCCTAAGACTGAGCAGTTCTTC	CASSPRDFPKTEQFF
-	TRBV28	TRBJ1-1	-	TGTGCCAGCAGTTTGGGCAGGTTCTTT	CASSLGRFF
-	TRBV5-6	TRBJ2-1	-	TGTGCCAGCAGCCACGACAGAGCCTCCTACAATGAGCAGTTCTTC	CASSHDRASYNEQFF
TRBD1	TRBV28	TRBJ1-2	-	TGTGCCAGCGGACAGGGGGCCTATGGCTACACCTTC	CASGQGAYGYTF
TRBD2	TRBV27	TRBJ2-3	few	TGTGCCAGCAGTTCGGGACTAGCGGGAGTATCCGATACGCAGTATTTT	CASSSGLAGVSDTQYF
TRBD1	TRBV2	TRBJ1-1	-	TGTGCCAGACAGGGGAAGAACACTGAAGCTTTCTTT	CARQGKNTEAFF
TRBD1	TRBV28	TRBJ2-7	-	TGTGCCAGCAGCGAAGTTCGTGGGACAGGGTCCTACGAGCAGTACTTC	CASSEVRGTGSYEQYF
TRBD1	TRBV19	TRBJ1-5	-	TGTGCCAGTAGTCCAGACAGGGGTCTAGTGGCCCAGCATTTT	CASSPDRGLVAQHF
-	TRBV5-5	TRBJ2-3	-	TGTGCCAGCAGCTTAGTGGTTTTCACCGCGGTTTCCACAGATACGCAGTATTTT	CASSLVVFTAVSTDTQYF
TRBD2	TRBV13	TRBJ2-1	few	TGTGCCAGCAGCTTATCCGGGGGGGCCTTATACAATGAGCAGTTCTTC	CASSLSGGALYNEQFF
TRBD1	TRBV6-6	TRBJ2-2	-	TGTGCCAGCAGGACAGGGTATTCCGGGGAGCTGTTTTTT	CASRTGYSGELFF
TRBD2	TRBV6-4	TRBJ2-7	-	TGTGCCAGCAGTGAAGGTCCGGGCGGGGGCTACGAGCAGTACTTC	CASSEGPGGGYEQYF
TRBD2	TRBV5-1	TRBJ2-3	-	TGCGCCAGCAGCCTAGCGGGGGGGCGGGCAGATACGCAGTATTTT	CASSLAGGRADTQYF
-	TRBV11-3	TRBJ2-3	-	TGTGCCAGCAGCTTAGGGCTCAAGGGAGGCACAGATACGCAGTATTTT	CASSLGLKGGTDTQYF